The rows below give T cell receptor beta chains drawn from one sample of a study of blood T cell repertoires in COVID-19. Sequenced by immunoSEQ multiplex PCR; TCRdb stores in-frame clones only, minus some. The sample has 150,000 to 200,000 clones, under 95% seen once. Sequenced: peripheral blood. These TCRs come from a man between 60 and 75 years old with active or convalescent COVID-19. Each CDR3 is given with its conserved first and last residue. A D gene is named only where the DNA matches it firmly. Clone sizes are given selectively: once, few, many, or a class where the clone is expanded.

j_gene: TRBJ2-5
d_gene: TRBD1
abundance: -
v_gene: TRBV10-3
CDR3aa: CAIGTGGLETQYF
CDR3nt: TGTGCCATCGGGACAGGGGGCTTGGAGACCCAGTACTTC

j_gene: TRBJ2-3
d_gene: TRBD2
abundance: -
v_gene: TRBV3-1/TRBV3-2
CDR3aa: CASSHRTSGGANTDTQYF
CDR3nt: TGTGCCAGCAGCCACCGGACTAGCGGGGGGGCGAACACAGATACGCAGTATTTT

j_gene: TRBJ1-2
d_gene: -
abundance: -
v_gene: TRBV4-1
CDR3aa: CASSQLRDSGGYTF
CDR3nt: TGCGCCAGCAGCCAACTGAGGGACTCAGGTGGCTACACCTTC

j_gene: TRBJ1-2
d_gene: -
abundance: -
v_gene: TRBV7-9
CDR3aa: CASSLGGFGGYTF
CDR3nt: TGTGCCAGCAGCTTAGGGGGCTTCGGTGGCTACACCTTC

j_gene: TRBJ2-3
d_gene: TRBD2
abundance: -
v_gene: TRBV11-3
CDR3aa: CASSLWGSGTPDTQYF
CDR3nt: TGTGCCAGCAGCTTATGGGGTAGCGGGACCCCGGATACGCAGTATTTT

j_gene: TRBJ1-2
d_gene: TRBD1
abundance: -
v_gene: TRBV7-8
CDR3aa: CASSRSDRGNYGYTF
CDR3nt: TGTGCCAGCAGCAGATCGGACAGGGGGAACTATGGCTACACCTTC

j_gene: TRBJ2-7
d_gene: TRBD2
abundance: few
v_gene: TRBV15
CDR3aa: CATRKTSSYEQYF
CDR3nt: TGTGCCACAAGAAAGACTAGCAGCTACGAGCAGTACTTC

j_gene: TRBJ2-1
d_gene: TRBD2
abundance: few
v_gene: TRBV5-8
CDR3aa: CASSQTSVTYNEQFF
CDR3nt: TGTGCCAGCAGTCAGACTAGCGTAACCTACAATGAGCAGTTCTTC

j_gene: TRBJ2-1
d_gene: TRBD1
abundance: once
v_gene: TRBV29-1
CDR3aa: CSVEVFGTGEQFF
CDR3nt: TGCAGCGTTGAAGTTTTCGGGACAGGTGAGCAGTTCTTC

j_gene: TRBJ1-5
d_gene: TRBD1
abundance: -
v_gene: TRBV6-5
CDR3aa: CASSPGGQGNQPQHF
CDR3nt: TGTGCCAGCAGTCCCGGGGGACAGGGGAATCAGCCCCAGCATTTT

j_gene: TRBJ1-4
d_gene: TRBD1
abundance: -
v_gene: TRBV3-1/TRBV3-2
CDR3aa: CASSLTGGVYEKLFF
CDR3nt: TGTGCCAGCAGCTTGACAGGGGGCGTATATGAAAAACTGTTTTTT

j_gene: TRBJ1-2
d_gene: TRBD1
abundance: -
v_gene: TRBV2
CDR3aa: CASSPGQGPKLNGYTF
CDR3nt: TGTGCCAGCAGTCCGGGACAGGGGCCTAAACTCAATGGCTACACCTTC

j_gene: TRBJ2-7
d_gene: TRBD1
abundance: -
v_gene: TRBV11-1
CDR3aa: CASSLRQGYEQYF
CDR3nt: TGTGCCAGCAGCTTACGACAGGGATACGAGCAGTACTTC

j_gene: TRBJ1-2
d_gene: -
abundance: -
v_gene: TRBV18
CDR3aa: CASRSGSTYGYTF
CDR3nt: TGTGCCAGCCGTTCCGGGTCAACCTATGGCTACACCTTC

j_gene: TRBJ1-2
d_gene: -
abundance: -
v_gene: TRBV7-8
CDR3aa: CASSFSGAYGYTF
CDR3nt: TGTGCCAGCAGCTTCAGCGGGGCCTATGGCTACACCTTC

j_gene: TRBJ1-2
d_gene: -
abundance: once
v_gene: TRBV7-8
CDR3aa: CASSFLRDTPLYGYTF
CDR3nt: TGTGCCAGCAGCTTCCTCCGGGACACCCCCCTCTATGGCTACACCTTC

j_gene: TRBJ1-3
d_gene: -
abundance: -
v_gene: TRBV7-9
CDR3aa: CASSLVSGTAGNTIYF
CDR3nt: TGTGCCAGCAGCTTAGTATCGGGGACTGCCGGAAACACCATATATTTT

j_gene: TRBJ2-7
d_gene: TRBD2
abundance: -
v_gene: TRBV9
CDR3aa: CASSVGWRGSYEQYF
CDR3nt: TGTGCCAGCAGCGTAGGTTGGCGGGGGAGTTACGAGCAGTACTTC

j_gene: TRBJ2-2
d_gene: TRBD2
abundance: -
v_gene: TRBV19
CDR3aa: CASSIPFAGGQGELFF
CDR3nt: TGTGCCAGTAGTATTCCTTTCGCGGGAGGGCAAGGGGAGCTGTTTTTT

j_gene: TRBJ1-4
d_gene: -
abundance: -
v_gene: TRBV6-1
CDR3aa: CASSEAPFTNEKLFF
CDR3nt: TGTGCCAGCAGTGAAGCCCCCTTTACTAATGAAAAACTGTTTTTT

j_gene: TRBJ2-2
d_gene: TRBD2
abundance: -
v_gene: TRBV5-1
CDR3aa: CASSLDLRTSTGELFF
CDR3nt: TGCGCCAGCAGCTTGGACCTCCGGACTAGTACCGGGGAGCTGTTTTTT

j_gene: TRBJ2-4
d_gene: -
abundance: once
v_gene: TRBV7-2
CDR3aa: CASSQKDISDLAKNIQYF
CDR3nt: TGTGCCAGCAGCCAAAAGGACATATCGGACCTAGCCAAAAACATTCAGTACTTC

j_gene: TRBJ1-3
d_gene: -
abundance: -
v_gene: TRBV6-5
CDR3aa: CASSQPGGGNTIYF
CDR3nt: TGTGCCAGCAGTCAACCCGGGGGTGGAAACACCATATATTTT

j_gene: TRBJ2-1
d_gene: -
abundance: -
v_gene: TRBV4-2
CDR3aa: CASSQDWGAGNEQFF
CDR3nt: TGTGCCAGCAGCCAAGATTGGGGAGCGGGCAATGAGCAGTTCTTC

j_gene: TRBJ2-7
d_gene: -
abundance: -
v_gene: TRBV28
CDR3aa: CASHTSGLSSYEQYF
CDR3nt: TGTGCCAGCCACACCTCAGGGTTATCCTCCTACGAGCAGTACTTC

j_gene: TRBJ2-1
d_gene: -
abundance: -
v_gene: TRBV21-1
CDR3aa: CASLGRGEQFF
CDR3nt: TGTGCCAGCCTAGGCCGGGGTGAGCAGTTCTTC

j_gene: TRBJ1-1
d_gene: -
abundance: -
v_gene: TRBV12-2
CDR3aa: CASRLSRQKMNTEAFF
CDR3nt: TGTGCAAGTCGCTTATCCCGACAGAAAATGAACACTGAAGCTTTCTTT

j_gene: TRBJ2-7
d_gene: -
abundance: -
v_gene: TRBV5-1
CDR3aa: CASSFQGSPEQYF
CDR3nt: TGCGCCAGCAGCTTCCAGGGGAGTCCCGAGCAGTACTTC

j_gene: TRBJ1-5
d_gene: TRBD1
abundance: -
v_gene: TRBV5-5
CDR3aa: CASSLEGAGQPQHF
CDR3nt: TGTGCCAGCAGCTTGGAGGGGGCAGGTCAGCCCCAGCATTTT

j_gene: TRBJ2-2
d_gene: -
abundance: -
v_gene: TRBV7-9
CDR3aa: CASTRETGLNTGELFF
CDR3nt: TGTGCCAGCACCAGGGAGACAGGACTCAACACCGGGGAGCTGTTTTTT

j_gene: TRBJ2-1
d_gene: TRBD2
abundance: -
v_gene: TRBV10-3
CDR3aa: CAISELTPGTSGYNEQFF
CDR3nt: TGTGCCATCAGTGAGTTGACTCCCGGGACTAGCGGTTACAATGAGCAGTTCTTC

j_gene: TRBJ2-7
d_gene: -
abundance: -
v_gene: TRBV18
CDR3aa: CASSRAGAGSSYEQYF
CDR3nt: TGTGCCAGCTCACGGGCCGGGGCCGGGAGCTCCTACGAGCAGTACTTC

j_gene: TRBJ2-1
d_gene: -
abundance: -
v_gene: TRBV14
CDR3aa: CASSQVNRANEQFF
CDR3nt: TGTGCCAGCAGCCAAGTCAACAGGGCCAATGAGCAGTTCTTC

j_gene: TRBJ1-6
d_gene: TRBD1
abundance: -
v_gene: TRBV10-3
CDR3aa: CAIRGGAHNSPLHF
CDR3nt: TGTGCCATCAGAGGGGGCGCCCATAATTCACCCCTCCACTTT

j_gene: TRBJ2-7
d_gene: TRBD2
abundance: -
v_gene: TRBV10-3
CDR3aa: CAIRLRLAGPYEQYF
CDR3nt: TGTGCCATCAGACTGCGACTAGCGGGTCCCTACGAGCAGTACTTC

j_gene: TRBJ2-3
d_gene: TRBD2
abundance: -
v_gene: TRBV20-1
CDR3aa: CSASKAGATDTQYF
CDR3nt: TGCAGTGCTAGTAAGGCGGGAGCGACAGATACGCAGTATTTT

j_gene: TRBJ2-4
d_gene: -
abundance: -
v_gene: TRBV6-1
CDR3aa: CASSETQGRGNIQYF
CDR3nt: TGTGCCAGCAGTGAAACTCAGGGGCGCGGAAACATTCAGTACTTC

j_gene: TRBJ2-5
d_gene: -
abundance: -
v_gene: TRBV6-5
CDR3aa: CASSPGRFLETQYF
CDR3nt: TGTGCCAGCAGTCCAGGGAGGTTTTTAGAGACCCAGTACTTC

j_gene: TRBJ2-3
d_gene: -
abundance: -
v_gene: TRBV5-1
CDR3aa: CASSRQMATDTQYF
CDR3nt: TGCGCCAGCAGCCGACAAATGGCCACAGATACGCAGTATTTT

j_gene: TRBJ1-1
d_gene: -
abundance: -
v_gene: TRBV7-2
CDR3aa: CASRTQSQGTEAFF
CDR3nt: TGTGCCAGCAGGACCCAGTCCCAGGGCACTGAAGCTTTCTTT